The 16 T cell receptor beta chains reported below all come from one sample, sequenced in a study of tumor and adjacent non-tumor tissue in lung cancer. The template was RNA from unsorted bulk tissue. More than 3 cm separated this lung sample from the edge of the tumor. Three rounds of nested PCR, following a modified ARM-PCR protocol, produced the TCRbeta library. Using its own MiXCR run on the multiplex PCR reads, TCRdb lists one record per CDR3 protein. This table holds about 90,000 distinct CDR3 sequences, more than 65% found once. The specimen sequenced was distant non-tumor lung tissue. These receptors all come from a woman aged 50 to 60 with non-small cell lung cancer.

This clonotype was counted at least ten times. The genes are TRBV10-3 and TRBJ1-6; 8 bases line up with TRBD1. Unmatched junction bases numbered 16, after V lost 11 bases and J lost 10 bases. Per germline, CDR1 ENHRY and CDR2 SYGVKD. CDR3 length equals 15 residues. This chain's CDR3 is CAVANLGQGVSPLHF. The CDR3 DNA is TGTGCCGTAGCTAACCTCGGACAGGGAGTGTCACCCCTCCACTTT.

With respect to this clonotype: A junction end diverges from the germline sequence, so it may reflect a read error. The chain uses TRBV12-3 or TRBV12-4 and TRBJ1-2, with D unclear. The CDR3 spans 13 residues. The CDR3: CATSPGNNYRYTF. CDR3 nucleotides: TGTGCCACCAGCCCCGGTAATAACTATCGCTACACCTTC.

Details on this clonotype: As the CDR3 is not closed by the conserved phenylalanine or tryptophan, this likely results from a read error. V is TRBV11-2 and J is TRBJ1-2; D not resolved. Germline values: CDR1 SGHAT, CDR2 FQNNGV. The CDR3 extends over 14 amino acids. CDR3: CASCSTTEAYDYTC. The CDR3 DNA reads TGTGCCAGCTGCTCAACGACGGAAGCCTATGACTACACCTGC.

With regard to this clonotype: Without the conserved terminal phenylalanine or tryptophan, this CDR3 likely stems from a read error. Because the CDR3's place on the DNA is in doubt, the DNA is left out and the CDR3 is given as listed by TCRdb. V usage is TRBV5-1 and J usage is TRBJ2-2; the table's D gene call, TRBD1, was not cross checked with the DNA. In germline, CDR1 is SGHRS, CDR2 YFSETQ. From its first to its last residue, the CDR3 has 15 amino acids. The CDR3 spells CASSSSQDNTGELFY.

Notes on this clonotype: Since a much larger clone is just one base distant, this may be a read error. This chain links TRBV20-1 with TRBJ2-6; 10 nucleotides line up with TRBD1. Germline V gene data show CDR1 as DFQATT and CDR2 as SNEGSKA (reference sequence). The CDR3 sequence is 17 residues long. This chain's CDR3 is CNASGTGVVNGANVLTF. As DNA, the CDR3 is TGCAATGCTAGTGGGACAGGGGTGGTGAATGGGGCCAACGTCCTGACTTTC.

The chain links TRBV28 to TRBJ1-1; no reliable D call. Germline assignment: CDR1 MDHEN and CDR2 SYDVKM. CDR3 size: 15 residues. The V and J ends lost 1 base and 8 bases respectively, with 17 bases between them. DNA of the CDR3: TGTGCCAGCAGTTTATTAGCTGGGGATGGAACCGAAGCTTTCTTT. Its protein is CASSLLAGDGTEAFF.

In this sample, this clonotype turned up once. No conserved phenylalanine or tryptophan ends this CDR3, so it is likely a read error. No DNA is shown, since the ends of the CDR3 on it are uncertain; the CDR3 is the one TCRdb lists. This sequence joins TRBV29-1 and TRBJ1-2; the D call in the table, TRBD1, was not verified against the DNA. Per germline, CDR1 SQVTM and CDR2 ANQGSEA. The CDR3 sequence runs 16 residues, both termini included. The CDR3 loop is CSARDRVPTSNYGHTL.

In the case of this clonotype: Compared with germline, one end of the junction differs, possibly owing to a read error. This chain connects TRBV4-1 to TRBJ1-2; D remains ambiguous. Germline lookup yields CDR1 MGHRA and CDR2 YSYEKL. This CDR3 has 13 residues. CDR3 bases: TGCGCCAACAGCCAAGATGGGATGGGCGGCTACACGTTC. Its protein product is CANSQDGMGGYTF.

The chain carries TRBV5-6 and TRBJ2-5; D unclear. CDR3 length: 14 residues. Germline-derived CDR1 and CDR2 are SGHDT and YYEEEE. Trimming cost V 2 bases and J 5 bases, with 13 bases left between them. Here the CDR3 DNA reads TGTGCCAGCAGCTTCTTGGAAGAGGTGGAGACCCAGTACTTC. It translates to CASSFLEEVETQYF.

Worth noting for this clonotype: Because it lacks the conserved phenylalanine or tryptophan at the end, this CDR3 is likely a read error. The chain joins TRBV11-2 to TRBJ2-1; D remains unclear. The CDR3 has 12 residues. Germline V gives CDR1 SGHAT, CDR2 FQNNGV. The CDR3 DNA follows: TGTGCCAGTAGCTTAAACGAAGATGGGCAGTTCTTA. This encodes CASSLNEDGQFL.

A remark on this clonotype: This may stem from a read error, because a much larger clone lies one nucleotide away. This sequence joins TRBV20-1 and TRBJ2-7; D is perhaps TRBD1 (6 bases). Germline V gene lookup returns CDR1 DFQATT and CDR2 SNEGSKA (reference sequence). There are 11 residues in the CDR3. V was trimmed by 7 bases and J by 3 bases, leaving 10 bases between them. DNA for the CDR3: TGCAGTGGCCGGGACAACTACGAGCAGTACTTC. This encodes CSGRDNYEQYF.

The chain recombines TRBV5-1 with TRBJ2-5, with D tentatively TRBD1 (6 bases). V shed 2 bases and J shed 1 base, with 15 bases lying between them. The germline V gene encodes CDR1 SGHRS and CDR2 YFSETQ. The CDR3 length is 16 residues. The CDR3 region has the DNA TGCGCCAGCAGCTTTACGTCGGGACATAGCCAAGAGACCCAGTACTTC. Translation: CASSFTSGHSQETQYF.

Comment on this clonotype: At one end, the junction sequence differs from germline, possibly due to a read error. The chain links TRBV6-1 to TRBJ1-6, with 8 positions matching TRBD1. CDR1 is MNHNS and CDR2 is SASEGT in the germline V gene. This CDR3 is 14 amino acids long. The CDR3 protein is CASSEETGESPLNF. In DNA form, the CDR3 reads TGTGCTAGCAGTGAAGAGACAGGGGAATCGCCCCTCAACTTT.

This chain links TRBV6-5 with TRBJ2-5; TRBD1 is a possible D gene (6 bases). Germline V gene data show CDR1 as MNHEY and CDR2 as SVGAGI. The CDR3 totals 17 residues. V was cut by 8 bases and J by 0 bases, with 22 bases left in between. CDR3 DNA: TGTGCCAGCCTCAGGGGAAGGGGATTGTTGCACCAAGAGACCCAGTACTTC. This sequence encodes CASLRGRGLLHQETQYF.

With regard to this clonotype: An end of the junction differs from the germline gene, which may be a read error. This sequence joins TRBV6-1 and TRBJ2-1, with 8 bases that match TRBD2. This CDR3 is 15 amino acids long. Germline lookup yields CDR1 MNHNS and CDR2 SASEGT. The DNA of the CDR3 is TGTGCCAGCACAAAGGAAGCGGGAGCCTATAATGAGCAGTTCTTC. Protein product: CASTKEAGAYNEQFF.

The chain employs TRBV5-4 and TRBJ2-3, with D possibly matching TRBD2 (6 bases). The CDR3 contains 15 residues. Per germline, CDR1 SGHNT and CDR2 YYREEE (reference sequence). With 7 bases removed from V and 8 bases from J, the gap between germline ends came to 23 bases. CDR3 protein: CASGSKFGGIVTQYF. The CDR3 DNA follows: TGTGCCAGCGGCTCAAAATTCGGAGGGATAGTTACGCAGTATTTT.